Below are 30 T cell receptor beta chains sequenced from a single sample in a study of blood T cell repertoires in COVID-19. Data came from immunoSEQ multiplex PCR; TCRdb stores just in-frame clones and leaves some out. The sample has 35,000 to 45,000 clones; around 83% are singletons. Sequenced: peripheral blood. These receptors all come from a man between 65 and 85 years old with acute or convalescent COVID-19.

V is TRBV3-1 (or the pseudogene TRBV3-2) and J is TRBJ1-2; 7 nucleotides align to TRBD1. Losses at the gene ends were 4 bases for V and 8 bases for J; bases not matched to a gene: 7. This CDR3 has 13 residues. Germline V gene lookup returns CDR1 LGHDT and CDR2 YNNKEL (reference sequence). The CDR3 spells CASSRQGTGGYTF. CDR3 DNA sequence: TGTGCCAGCAGCCGACAGGGAACAGGAGGCTACACCTTC.

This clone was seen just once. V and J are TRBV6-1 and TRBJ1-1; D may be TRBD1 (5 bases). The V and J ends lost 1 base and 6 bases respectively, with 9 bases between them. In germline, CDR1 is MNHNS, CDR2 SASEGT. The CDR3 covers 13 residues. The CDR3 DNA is TGTGCCAGCAGTGAAGGTAGGGGCGCTGAAGCTTTCTTT. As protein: CASSEGRGAEAFF.

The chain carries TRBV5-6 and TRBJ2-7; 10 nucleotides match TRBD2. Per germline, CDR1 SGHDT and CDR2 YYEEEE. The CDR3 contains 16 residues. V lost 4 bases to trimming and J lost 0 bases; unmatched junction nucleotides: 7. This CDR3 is CASSTTRTSGSYEQYF. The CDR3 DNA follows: TGTGCCAGCAGCACTACGCGGACTAGCGGCTCCTACGAGCAGTACTTC.

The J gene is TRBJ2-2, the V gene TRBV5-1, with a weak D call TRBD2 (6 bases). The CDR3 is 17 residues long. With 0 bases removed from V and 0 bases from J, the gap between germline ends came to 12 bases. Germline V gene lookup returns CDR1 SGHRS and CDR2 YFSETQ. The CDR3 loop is CASSLVSGGSNTGELFF. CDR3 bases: TGCGCCAGCAGCTTGGTTTCAGGAGGGTCGAACACCGGGGAGCTGTTTTTT.

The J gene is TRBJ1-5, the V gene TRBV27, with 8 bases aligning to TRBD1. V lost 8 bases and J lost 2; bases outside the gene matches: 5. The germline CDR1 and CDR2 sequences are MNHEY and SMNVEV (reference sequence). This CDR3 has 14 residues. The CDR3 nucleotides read TGTGCCAGCGCTGTGGGACAGGGCAATCAGCCCCAGCATTTT. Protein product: CASAVGQGNQPQHF.

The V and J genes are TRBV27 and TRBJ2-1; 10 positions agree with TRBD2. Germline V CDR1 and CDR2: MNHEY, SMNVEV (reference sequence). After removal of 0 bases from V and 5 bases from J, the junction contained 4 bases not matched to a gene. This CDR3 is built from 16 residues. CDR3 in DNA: TGTGCCAGCAGTTTATCGAGCCTAGCGGGAGACAATGAGCAGTTCTTC. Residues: CASSLSSLAGDNEQFF.

This CDR3 is CASSRGGFNTGELFF. The CDR3 DNA reads as TGTGCCAGCAGCCGGGGGGGCTTTAACACCGGGGAGCTGTTTTTT. The chain couples TRBV4-2 to TRBJ2-2, with D perhaps TRBD2 (7 bases). This CDR3 is 15 amino acids long. V dropped 4 bases and J dropped 2 bases, with 11 bases sitting between them. CDR1 LGHNA and CDR2 YNFKEQ come from the germline V gene.

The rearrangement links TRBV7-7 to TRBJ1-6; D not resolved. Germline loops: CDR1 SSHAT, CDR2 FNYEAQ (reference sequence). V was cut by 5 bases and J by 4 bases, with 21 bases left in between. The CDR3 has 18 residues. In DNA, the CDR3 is TGTGCCAGCAGCGCGCCCAACTCACGACGGACTTATAATTCACCCCTCCACTTT. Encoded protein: CASSAPNSRRTYNSPLHF.

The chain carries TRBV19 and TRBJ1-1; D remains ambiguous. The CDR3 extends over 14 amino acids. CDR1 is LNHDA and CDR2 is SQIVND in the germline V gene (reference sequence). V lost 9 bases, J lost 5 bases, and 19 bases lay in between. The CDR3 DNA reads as TGTGCCAGCGACTATGGCCCGATGGAAACTGAAGCTTTCTTT. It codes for CASDYGPMETEAFF.

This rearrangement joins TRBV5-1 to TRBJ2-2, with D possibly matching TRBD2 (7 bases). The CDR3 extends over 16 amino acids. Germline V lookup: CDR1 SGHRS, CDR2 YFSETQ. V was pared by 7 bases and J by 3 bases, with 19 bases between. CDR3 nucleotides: TGCGCCAGCCGGCCTGGAGGCGGGGGCTACACCGGGGAGCTGTTTTTT. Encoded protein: CASRPGGGGYTGELFF.

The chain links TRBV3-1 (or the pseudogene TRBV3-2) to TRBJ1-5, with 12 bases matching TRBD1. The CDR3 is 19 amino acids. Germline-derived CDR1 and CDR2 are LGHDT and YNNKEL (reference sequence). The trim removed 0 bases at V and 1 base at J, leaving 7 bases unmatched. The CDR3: CASSQDGTGGAWSNQPQHF. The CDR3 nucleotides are TGTGCCAGCAGCCAAGACGGGACAGGGGGCGCTTGGAGCAATCAGCCCCAGCATTTT.

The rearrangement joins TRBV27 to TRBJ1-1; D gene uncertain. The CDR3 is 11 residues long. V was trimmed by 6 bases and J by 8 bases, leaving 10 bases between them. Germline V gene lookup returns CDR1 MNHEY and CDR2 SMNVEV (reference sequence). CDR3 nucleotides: TGTGCCAGCAGAACCCGCCTAGAAGCTTTCTTT. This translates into CASRTRLEAFF.

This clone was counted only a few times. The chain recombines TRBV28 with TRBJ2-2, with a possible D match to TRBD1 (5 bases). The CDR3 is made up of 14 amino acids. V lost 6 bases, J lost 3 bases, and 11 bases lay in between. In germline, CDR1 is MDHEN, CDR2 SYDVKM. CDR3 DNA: TGTGCCAGCAGAGACAGTCCTGACACCGGGGAGCTGTTTTTT. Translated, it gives CASRDSPDTGELFF.

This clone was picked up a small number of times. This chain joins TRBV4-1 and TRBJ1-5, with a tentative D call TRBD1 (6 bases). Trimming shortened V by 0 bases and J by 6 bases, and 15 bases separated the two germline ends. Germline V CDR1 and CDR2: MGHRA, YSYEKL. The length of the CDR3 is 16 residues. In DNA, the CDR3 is TGCGCCAGCAGCCAAGAATTAGGGGGGGAAGGTCAGCCCCAGCATTTT. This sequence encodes CASSQELGGEGQPQHF.

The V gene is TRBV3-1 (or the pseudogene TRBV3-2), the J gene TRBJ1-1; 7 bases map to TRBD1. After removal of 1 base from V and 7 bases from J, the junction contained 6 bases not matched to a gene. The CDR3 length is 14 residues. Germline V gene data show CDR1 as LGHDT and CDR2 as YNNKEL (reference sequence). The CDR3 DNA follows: TGTGCCAGCAGCCAAGCCTCCCAGGGGGTTGAAGCTTTCTTT. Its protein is CASSQASQGVEAFF.

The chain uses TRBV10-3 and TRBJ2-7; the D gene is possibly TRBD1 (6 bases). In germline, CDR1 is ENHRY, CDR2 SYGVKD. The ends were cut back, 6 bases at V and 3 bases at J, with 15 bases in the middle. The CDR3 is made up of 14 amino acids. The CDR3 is CAISERQVNYEQYF. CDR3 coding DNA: TGTGCCATCAGCGAAAGACAGGTAAACTACGAGCAGTACTTC.

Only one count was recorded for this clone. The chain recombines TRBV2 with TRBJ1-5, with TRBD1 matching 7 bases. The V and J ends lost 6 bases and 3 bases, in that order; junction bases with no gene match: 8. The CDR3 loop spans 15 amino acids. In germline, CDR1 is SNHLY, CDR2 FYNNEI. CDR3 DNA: TGTGCCAGCAGCGAACTCGGGACAGTCAATCAGCCCCAGCATTTT. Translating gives CASSELGTVNQPQHF.

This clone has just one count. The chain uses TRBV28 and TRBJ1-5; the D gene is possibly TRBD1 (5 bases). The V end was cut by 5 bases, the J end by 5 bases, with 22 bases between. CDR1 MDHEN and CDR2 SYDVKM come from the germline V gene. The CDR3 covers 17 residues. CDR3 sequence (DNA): TGTGCCAGCAGTCGGGGGGGGTCAGGAGCGTCATATCAGCCCCAGCATTTT. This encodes CASSRGGSGASYQPQHF.

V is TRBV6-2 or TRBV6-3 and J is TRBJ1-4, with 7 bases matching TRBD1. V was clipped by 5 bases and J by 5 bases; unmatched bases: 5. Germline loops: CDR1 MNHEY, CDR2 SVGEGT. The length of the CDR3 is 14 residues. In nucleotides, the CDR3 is TGTGCCAGCAGTCCGGGACAGAAGAATGAAAAACTGTTTTTT. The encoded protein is CASSPGQKNEKLFF.

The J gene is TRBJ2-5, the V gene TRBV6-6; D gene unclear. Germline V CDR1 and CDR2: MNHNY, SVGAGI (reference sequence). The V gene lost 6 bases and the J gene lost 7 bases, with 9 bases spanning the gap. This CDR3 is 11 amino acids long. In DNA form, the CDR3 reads TGTGCCAGCAGGAACTCCGGGACCCAGTACTTC. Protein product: CASRNSGTQYF.

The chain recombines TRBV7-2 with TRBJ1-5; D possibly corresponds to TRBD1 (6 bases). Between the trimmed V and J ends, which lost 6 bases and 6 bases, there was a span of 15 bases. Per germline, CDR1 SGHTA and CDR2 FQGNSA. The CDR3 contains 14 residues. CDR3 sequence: CASSYPGQFQPQHF. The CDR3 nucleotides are TGTGCCAGCAGTTACCCGGGACAATTTCAGCCCCAGCATTTT.

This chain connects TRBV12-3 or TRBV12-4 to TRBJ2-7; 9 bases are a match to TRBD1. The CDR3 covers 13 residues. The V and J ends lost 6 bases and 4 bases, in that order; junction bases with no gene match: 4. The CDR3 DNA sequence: TGTGCCAGCAGCCGGACAGGGGTATACGAGCAGTACTTC. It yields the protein CASSRTGVYEQYF.

The CDR3 loop reads CASRLGAGNTGELFF. The CDR3 bases are TGTGCCAGCAGATTGGGGGCGGGGAACACCGGGGAGCTGTTTTTT. This chain uses TRBV7-2 with TRBJ2-2; D may be TRBD1 (6 bases). V was pared by 6 bases and J by 1 base, with 12 bases between. CDR1 SGHTA and CDR2 FQGNSA come from the germline V gene. This CDR3 has 15 residues.

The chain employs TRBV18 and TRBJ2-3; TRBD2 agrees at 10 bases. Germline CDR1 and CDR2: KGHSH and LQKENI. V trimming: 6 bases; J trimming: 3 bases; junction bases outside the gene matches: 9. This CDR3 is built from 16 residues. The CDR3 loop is CASSRLAGVGTDTQYF. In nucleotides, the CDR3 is TGTGCCAGCTCGCGTCTAGCGGGAGTAGGGACAGATACGCAGTATTTT. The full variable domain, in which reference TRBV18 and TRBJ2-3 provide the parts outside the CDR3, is NAGVMQNPRHLVRRRGQEARLRCSPMKGHSHVYWYRQLPEEGLKFMVYLQKENIIDESGMPKERFSAEFPKEGPSILRIQQVVRGDSAAYFCASSRLAGVGTDTQYFGPGTRLTVL.

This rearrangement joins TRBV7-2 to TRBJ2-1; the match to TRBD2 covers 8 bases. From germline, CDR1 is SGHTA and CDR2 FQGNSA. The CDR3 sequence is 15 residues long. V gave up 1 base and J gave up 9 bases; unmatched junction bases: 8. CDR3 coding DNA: TGTGCCAGCAGCTTAGTAGCGGGGTGGTGGAGTGAGCAGTTCTTC. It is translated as CASSLVAGWWSEQFF.

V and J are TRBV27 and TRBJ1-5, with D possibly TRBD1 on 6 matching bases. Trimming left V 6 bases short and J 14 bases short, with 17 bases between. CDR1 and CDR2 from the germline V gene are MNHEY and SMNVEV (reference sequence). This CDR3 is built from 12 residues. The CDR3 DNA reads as TGTGCCAGCAGAGCTGGTAGGGGGACCAAGCATTTT. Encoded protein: CASRAGRGTKHF.

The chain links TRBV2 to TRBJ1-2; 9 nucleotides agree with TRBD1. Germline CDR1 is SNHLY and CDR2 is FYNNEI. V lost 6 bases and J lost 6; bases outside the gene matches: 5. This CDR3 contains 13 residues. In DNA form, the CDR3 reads TGTGCCAGCAGCGCGACAGGGGGGAATGGCTACACCTTC. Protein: CASSATGGNGYTF.

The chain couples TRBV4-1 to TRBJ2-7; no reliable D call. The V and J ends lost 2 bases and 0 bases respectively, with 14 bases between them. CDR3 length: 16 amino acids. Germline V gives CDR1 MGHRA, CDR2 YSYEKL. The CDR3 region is CASSQPGRDLSYEQYF. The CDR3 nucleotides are TGCGCCAGCAGCCAACCAGGTCGCGACCTCTCCTACGAGCAGTACTTC.

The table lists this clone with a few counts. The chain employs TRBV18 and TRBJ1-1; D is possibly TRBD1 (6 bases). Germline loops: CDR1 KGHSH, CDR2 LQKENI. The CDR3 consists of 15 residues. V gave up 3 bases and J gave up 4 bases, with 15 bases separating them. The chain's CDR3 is CASSPSGTRGTEAFF. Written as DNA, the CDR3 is TGTGCCAGCTCACCTTCCGGGACAAGGGGCACTGAAGCTTTCTTT. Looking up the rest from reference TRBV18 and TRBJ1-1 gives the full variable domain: NAGVMQNPRHLVRRRGQEARLRCSPMKGHSHVYWYRQLPEEGLKFMVYLQKENIIDESGMPKERFSAEFPKEGPSILRIQQVVRGDSAAYFCASSPSGTRGTEAFFGQGTRLTVV.

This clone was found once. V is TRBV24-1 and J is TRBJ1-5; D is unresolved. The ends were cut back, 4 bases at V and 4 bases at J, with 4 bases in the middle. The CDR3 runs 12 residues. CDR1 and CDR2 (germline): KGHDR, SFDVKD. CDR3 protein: CATSDQNQPQHF. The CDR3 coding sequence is TGTGCCACCAGTGACCAGAATCAGCCCCAGCATTTT.